Listed below are T cell receptor beta chains from one sample, sequenced in a study of cytomegalovirus exposure and HLA in healthy donors. Profiled with immunoSEQ multiplex PCR; TCRdb holds only in-frame clones, not every one. Here the sample spans 50,000 to 65,000 clones, about three quarters being singletons. Sequencing used PBMCs. These receptors were collected from a man aged 18 to 29 in good health and CMV-seronegative. Both conserved end residues are part of each CDR3. D genes are given only for firm matches. Clone size is given for some rows only: seen once, a few or many times, or a class if the clone is expanded.

d_call	clone_size	v_call	j_call	cdr3_aa	cdr3_nt
TRBD1	.	TRBV27	TRBJ1-2	CASSDPTGGNYGYTF	TGTGCCAGCAGCGACCCGACAGGGGGTAACTATGGCTACACCTTC
.	.	TRBV7-2	TRBJ2-1	CASSQTGNSYNEQFF	TGTGCCAGCAGCCAAACGGGGAACTCCTACAATGAGCAGTTCTTC
.	once	TRBV7-2	TRBJ1-2	CASSLGAGNGYTF	TGTGCCAGCAGCTTAGGAGCGGGAAATGGCTACACCTTC
.	.	TRBV7-9	TRBJ1-5	CASSLKGKDQPQHF	TGTGCCAGCAGCTTAAAGGGGAAGGATCAGCCCCAGCATTTT
.	.	TRBV5-1	TRBJ2-1	CASSPPGDPNNEQFF	TGCGCCAGCAGCCCGCCGGGGGATCCCAACAATGAGCAGTTCTTC
.	.	TRBV6-5	TRBJ2-5	CASSYSGHGETQYF	TGTGCCAGCAGTTACTCGGGACATGGAGAGACCCAGTACTTC
TRBD2	few	TRBV7-6	TRBJ2-7	CASSWPTGLVIYEQYF	TGTGCCAGCAGCTGGCCCACGGGACTAGTTATCTACGAGCAGTACTTC
TRBD1	.	TRBV5-1	TRBJ2-3	CASSLGQGADTQYF	TGCGCCAGCAGCTTGGGACAGGGGGCAGATACGCAGTATTTT
TRBD1	.	TRBV7-8	TRBJ1-1	CASSLEGTGVNTEAFF	TGTGCCAGCAGCTTAGAAGGGACAGGGGTCAACACTGAAGCTTTCTTT
TRBD1	.	TRBV5-4	TRBJ2-7	CASSSGQGITYEQYF	TGTGCCAGCAGCTCGGGACAGGGGATCACCTACGAGCAGTACTTC
TRBD1	.	TRBV7-9	TRBJ2-7	CASSKRTGGTDEQYF	TGTGCCAGCAGCAAGAGGACAGGGGGTACGGACGAGCAGTACTTC
.	.	TRBV7-3	TRBJ2-2	CASSSVRGELFF	TGTGCCAGCAGTTCGGTGCGCGGGGAGCTGTTTTTT
.	.	TRBV6-5	TRBJ1-2	CASSATGDYGYTF	TGTGCCAGCAGCGCGACGGGGGATTATGGCTACACCTTC
TRBD2	.	TRBV6-5	TRBJ2-7	CASSPGLAFTYEQYF	TGTGCCAGCAGTCCGGGACTAGCGTTTACTTACGAGCAGTACTTC
.	.	TRBV4-3	TRBJ1-2	CASSQAGSQAGSRANYGYTF	TGCGCCAGCAGCCAAGCGGGAAGCCAGGCCGGGTCGAGAGCTAACTATGGCTACACCTTC
TRBD2	.	TRBV6-5	TRBJ2-1	CASSYSSGSSYNEQFF	TGTGCCAGCAGTTACTCTAGCGGGAGTTCCTACAATGAGCAGTTCTTC
TRBD1	.	TRBV2	TRBJ2-5	CASRKTGGQETQYF	TGTGCCAGCAGGAAAACAGGGGGTCAAGAGACCCAGTACTTC
.	.	TRBV6-5	TRBJ2-1	CASSDDGNEQFF	TGTGCCAGCAGTGACGACGGGAATGAGCAGTTCTTC
TRBD1	.	TRBV11-2	TRBJ2-2	CASSPLTGRTGELFF	TGTGCCAGCAGCCCCCTGACAGGGCGAACCGGGGAGCTGTTTTTT
TRBD1	.	TRBV28	TRBJ2-7	CASSAHRGLVYEQYF	TGTGCCAGCAGTGCACACAGGGGGCTTGTGTACGAGCAGTACTTC
.	once	TRBV28	TRBJ1-1	CASSPSGIMNTEAFF	TGTGCCAGCAGTCCTTCGGGAATCATGAACACTGAAGCTTTCTTT
TRBD2	.	TRBV13	TRBJ2-1	CASSLVTSGSRNEQFF	TGTGCCAGCAGCTTAGTAACTAGCGGGAGCCGCAATGAGCAGTTCTTC
TRBD1	few	TRBV10-3	TRBJ1-1	CAIGTGENTEAFF	TGTGCCATCGGGACAGGGGAAAACACTGAAGCTTTCTTT
TRBD1	.	TRBV30	TRBJ1-1	CAWSRDREAFF	TGTGCCTGGAGTCGGGACAGGGAGGCTTTCTTT
TRBD1	once	TRBV4-3	TRBJ1-2	CASSQDRGTGKAYGYTF	TGCGCCAGCAGCCAAGATCGTGGGACAGGGAAGGCCTATGGCTACACCTTC
.	.	TRBV7-2	TRBJ2-5	CASSLRRSQETQYF	TGTGCCAGCAGCTTAAGGCGGAGCCAAGAGACCCAGTACTTC
TRBD2	few	TRBV7-9	TRBJ2-7	CASSSSSGSTYEQYF	TGTGCCAGCAGCTCATCTAGCGGTTCCACCTACGAGCAGTACTTC
.	.	TRBV7-2	TRBJ1-5	CASSEVGGISQPQHF	TGTGCCAGCAGCGAGGTGGGGGGGATAAGTCAGCCCCAGCATTTT
TRBD2	medium-sized	TRBV10-3	TRBJ2-1	CAIKGGTSGGEGEQFF	TGTGCCATCAAAGGGGGGACTAGCGGGGGCGAGGGTGAGCAGTTCTTC
.	.	TRBV7-8	TRBJ1-2	CASSGGQVRGYTF	TGTGCCAGCAGCGGTGGGCAGGTTCGTGGCTACACCTTC
TRBD1	once	TRBV4-1	TRBJ1-1	CASSQTVTGARAEAFF	TGCGCCAGCAGCCAAACCGTGACAGGGGCCCGGGCTGAAGCTTTCTTT
TRBD1	.	TRBV6-1	TRBJ2-4	CASSPRTGRDIQYF	TGTGCCAGCAGTCCCCGGACAGGGCGAGACATTCAGTACTTC
TRBD1	.	TRBV18	TRBJ2-6	CASSSQGATGANVLTF	TGTGCCAGCTCATCCCAGGGGGCAACTGGGGCCAACGTCCTGACTTTC
TRBD2	.	TRBV6-4	TRBJ2-7	CASSVGTSGPYEQYF	TGTGCCAGCAGTGTTGGAACTAGCGGCCCCTACGAGCAGTACTTC
.	.	TRBV7-9	TRBJ2-3	CASSASRTGRTDTQYF	TGTGCCAGCAGCGCTTCCCGTACAGGTCGCACAGATACGCAGTATTTT
.	.	TRBV7-8	TRBJ1-1	CASSLAAMNTEAFF	TGTGCCAGCAGCTTAGCGGCCATGAACACTGAAGCTTTCTTT
TRBD1	.	TRBV6-6	TRBJ2-7	CASRSTGTGVLQQYF	TGTGCCAGCAGATCCACCGGGACAGGGGTGCTGCAGCAGTACTTC
TRBD1	few	TRBV14	TRBJ1-6	CASSQQGVNNSPLHF	TGTGCCAGCAGCCAACAGGGGGTGAATAATTCACCCCTCCACTTT
.	.	TRBV6-6	TRBJ2-7	CATSLPQDEQYF	TGTGCCACCTCCCTCCCCCAGGACGAGCAGTACTTC
.	.	TRBV9	TRBJ1-2	CASSVGGIYGYTF	TGTGCCAGCAGCGTAGGAGGGATCTATGGCTACACCTTC
TRBD2	.	TRBV30	TRBJ2-5	CAWSEGFLAGQKETQYF	TGTGCCTGGAGTGAGGGGTTCCTAGCGGGCCAGAAAGAGACCCAGTACTTC
TRBD1	once	TRBV28	TRBJ1-2	CASKSDRAHGYTF	TGTGCCAGCAAATCGGACAGGGCCCATGGCTACACCTTC